This T cell receptor beta chain was found in a study of blood T cells in healthy people across ages. Across the whole study: Template switching picked up about one barcoded beta molecule for each two T cells. Findings and limits, study-wide: Versus aged donors, long-lived donors had higher diversity and more naive CD4+ cells. Naive and antigen-experienced cells could not be conclusively compared, given unsorted PBMCs.

The CDR3 has 15 residues. From germline, CDR1 is LGHDT and CDR2 YNNKEL (reference sequence). V lost 1 base to trimming and J lost 8 bases; unmatched junction nucleotides: 9. Next came a second PCR, run for about 7 to 12 cycles, which used a sample-barcoded 5' primer along with a J-beta primer mix. TCRdb re-analysed the 5' RACE reads in MiXCR, keeping a single row per CDR3 protein. The sample consists of 1.8 million or so distinct CDR3 sequences, more than 35% of them appearing once. Extraction of total RNA produced a minimum of 5 micrograms from each sample. With regard to this clonotype: No antigen is known for it.

This receptor was taken from a human donor in good health. The sample consisted of blood. The chain joins TRBV3-1 to TRBJ1-2; 8 bases line up with TRBD1. The CDR3 here is CASSQVTGVKEGYTF. The CDR3 DNA is TGTGCCAGCAGCCAAGTGACAGGGGTGAAAGAGGGCTACACCTTC.